This entry describes one T cell receptor beta chain. TCRdb called the RT-PCR reads again in MiXCR, with one record for every CDR3 protein. The data show hundreds of thousands of distinct CDR3 sequences, more than 13% seen once. The CDR3 is made up of 15 amino acids. CDR1 and CDR2 from the germline V gene are SGHVS and FQNEAQ. Trimming cost V 2 bases and J 5 bases, with 15 bases left between them. V usage is TRBV7-8 and J usage is TRBJ2-5; tentatively, D is TRBD1 or TRBD2 (5 bases each). This TCR was sampled from a female donor in good health, serving as a healthy control. The sample was memory CD4+ T cells from blood. CDR3 DNA: TGTGCCAGCAGCTTATATGGGGGAGAGGGGGAGACCCAGTACTTC. Protein product: CASSLYGGEGETQYF. Full variable domain (remainder filled in from reference TRBV7-8 and TRBJ2-5): GAGVSQSPRYKVAKRGQDVALRCDPISGHVSLFWYQQALGQGPEFLTYFQNEAQLDKSGLPSDRFFAERPEGSVSTLKIQRTQQEDSAVYLCASSLYGGEGETQYFGPGTRLLVL.